The following is a T cell receptor beta chain sequence with its context. Its antigen remains unidentified. The CDR3 has 14 residues. V lost 3 bases to trimming and J lost 10 bases, with 16 bases between them. The sample originates from a study of blood T cells in healthy people across ages. Study results and limitations: Diversity estimates from one million T cells were considered underestimates.

The second PCR ran about 7 to 12 cycles with a sample-barcoded 5' primer and J-beta primers. Each CDR3 protein is one row after TCRdb ran MiXCR on the 5' RACE reads. Here the sample spans some 780,000 distinct CDR3 sequences, roughly 56% being singletons. The source is a man aged 40-49 years in good health. The specimen sequenced was blood. The V gene is TRBV12-3 or TRBV12-4, the J gene TRBJ2-1, with D tentatively TRBD1 (5 bases). The CDR3 region has the DNA TGTGCCAGCAGTTTTAACCTAGGGTCAGGGGAGCAGTTCTTC. It yields the protein CASSFNLGSGEQFF.